The 19 T cell receptor beta chains in this list originate from one sample, sequenced in a study of metastatic and nonmetastatic thyroid tumors. TCRdb ran MiXCR on the PCR reads. Counted here are 14,000 to 15,000 clones, approximately 3.8% occurring once; the ten biggest clones make up 25% to 30%. Prior to thyroid surgery, none of the patients had received any treatment. The sequencing sample was made of tumor tissue. Receptor source: a female donor with papillary thyroid cancer or a benign thyroid nodule (not recorded which). Some clones in this sample may be carry-over from other donors' samples.

Points on this clone: Sequence at one end of the junction differs from germline and may be a read error. The J gene is TRBJ2-2, the V gene TRBV7-6; the D gene is possibly TRBD2 (5 bases). Germline CDR1 SGHVS, CDR2 FNYEAQ. The CDR3 runs 13 residues. CDR3 coding DNA: TGTGCCAGCAGCCTTGGGAACACCGGGGAACTGTTTTTT. Protein: CASSLGNTGELFF. The entire variable domain, with the rest obtained from reference TRBV7-6 and TRBJ2-2, is as follows: GAGVSQSPRYKVTKRGQDVALRCDPISGHVSLYWYRQALGQGPEFLTYFNYEAQQDKSGLPNDRFSAERPEGSISTLTIQRTEQRDSAMYRCASSLGNTGELFFGEGSRLTVL.

The rearrangement links TRBV30 to TRBJ2-5, with unresolved D. The CDR3 runs to 15 residues. Germline V gene data show CDR1 as GTSNPN and CDR2 as SVGIG (reference sequence). V lost 1 base to trimming and J lost 2 bases, with 14 bases between them. The CDR3 DNA follows: TGTGCCTGGAGTGGCATACAAGGGTTTCAAGAGACCCAGTACTTC. This codes for CAWSGIQGFQETQYF.

Only a few counts were recorded for this clone. The rearrangement links TRBV6-1 to TRBJ2-5; weak D call: TRBD1 (5 bases). CDR1 is MNHNS and CDR2 is SASEGT in the germline V gene. The CDR3 runs to 15 residues. V lost 6 bases to trimming and J lost 1 base, with 15 bases between them. In DNA, the CDR3 is TGTGCCAGCAGCGGGTTTGGTAGGGGCCAAGAGACCCAGTACTTC. As protein: CASSGFGRGQETQYF.

This chain uses TRBV3-1 with TRBJ1-1, with D unresolved. The V end lost 0 bases, the J end lost 5 bases, and 4 bases lay between the germline ends. The V gene's germline CDR1 is LGHDT and CDR2 YNNKEL (reference sequence). There are 12 residues in the CDR3. The CDR3 coding sequence is TGTGCCAGCAGCCAAGACAGAACTGAAGCTTTCTTT. It is translated as CASSQDRTEAFF.

This clone was seen a handful of times. V gene TRBV11-2 combines with J gene TRBJ1-3; TRBD1 might be the D (6 bases). CDR1 is SGHAT and CDR2 is FQNNGV in the germline V gene. The CDR3 spans 18 residues. Trimming pared 3 bases from V and 0 bases from J, leaving 18 bases between. The CDR3 protein is CASSFREPGHRSGNTIYF. The CDR3 DNA reads TGTGCCAGCAGCTTTCGAGAACCGGGACATCGCTCTGGAAACACCATATATTTT.

This clone was seen only a few times. The chain combines TRBV6-1 with TRBJ2-7, with 7 bases matching TRBD1. V lost 6 bases to trimming and J lost 4 bases; unmatched junction nucleotides: 6. CDR1 is MNHNS, CDR2 SASEGT, per germline. This CDR3 is built from 13 residues. Written as DNA, the CDR3 is TGTGCCAGCAGCCGACAGGGACGGTACGAGCAGTACTTC. Amino acid sequence: CASSRQGRYEQYF.

This clone was counted between two and nine times. The rearrangement links TRBV6-1 to TRBJ2-7; 8 nucleotides match TRBD1. The V and J ends lost 0 bases and 2 bases, in that order; junction bases with no gene match: 3. The CDR3 runs to 15 residues. The germline V gene encodes CDR1 MNHNS and CDR2 SASEGT. The CDR3 DNA is TGTGCCAGCAGTGAAGCCGGGACAGGAGCCTACGAGCAGTACTTC. Amino acid sequence: CASSEAGTGAYEQYF.

The gene calls are TRBV15 and TRBJ1-4, with D possibly matching TRBD1 (5 bases). Trimming took off 5 bases at V and 5 bases at J, with 9 bases between the two ends. The germline CDR1 and CDR2 sequences are LNHNV and YYDKDF (reference sequence). The CDR3 covers 13 residues. CDR3 bases: TGTGCCACCAGCGGGGGTGGGAATGAAAAACTGTTTTTT. Translation: CATSGGGNEKLFF.

This clone showed up just a few times. The CDR3 DNA reads TGTGCCAGCAGTTTATTGGTTCGGGAAGCTTTCTTT. Its translation is CASSLLVREAFF. The chain is built from TRBV28 and TRBJ1-1; D ambiguous. CDR3 size: 12 residues. V lost 1 base to trimming and J lost 8 bases, with 8 bases between them. Germline CDR1 MDHEN, CDR2 SYDVKM.

CDR3 in amino acids: CASSPRKSGLRWTEAFF. Here the CDR3 DNA reads TGTGCCAGCAGCCCCCGGAAGTCAGGGCTTCGGTGGACTGAAGCTTTCTTT. The chain carries TRBV3-2 and TRBJ1-1; TRBD1 is taken as the D call from the table, unchecked against the DNA. TRBV3-2 counts as a pseudogene. The CDR3 extends over 17 amino acids.

Only a few counts were recorded for this clone. The rearrangement uses TRBV6-1 and TRBJ2-7, with 9 bases that match TRBD2. From germline, CDR1 is MNHNS and CDR2 SASEGT. With V trimmed by 7 bases and J by 2 bases, 12 bases remained unmatched. The CDR3 loop spans 16 amino acids. The CDR3 nucleotides are TGTGCCAGCAATAGGTTCGCTAGCGGGGCTACCTACGAGCAGTACTTC. It translates to CASNRFASGATYEQYF.

The rearrangement joins TRBV9 to TRBJ1-5, with D maybe TRBD1 (6 bases). The CDR3 runs to 16 residues. Deletions cut 0 bases from V and 5 bases from J, with 15 bases between. From germline, CDR1 is SGDLS and CDR2 YYNGEE. As DNA, the CDR3 is TGTGCCAGCAGCGTAGGGCCGGGGGCGGGAGATCAGCCCCAGCATTTT. Its translation is CASSVGPGAGDQPQHF.

This clone was found a few times. V gene TRBV28 combines with J gene TRBJ1-1, with unresolved D. The ends were cut back, 7 bases at V and 5 bases at J, with 11 bases in the middle. Germline assignment: CDR1 MDHEN and CDR2 SYDVKM. CDR3 length equals 12 residues. The CDR3 reads CASIVGSTEAFF. The CDR3 region has the DNA TGTGCCAGCATAGTGGGGAGTACTGAAGCTTTCTTT.

A few counts support this clone. A much larger clone differs by one base, so this may be a read error. The chain is built from TRBV6-1 and TRBJ2-7; perhaps TRBD1 as D (7 bases). Deletions cut 11 bases from V and 6 bases from J, with 17 bases between. The CDR3 spans 12 residues. Germline V CDR1 and CDR2: MNHNS, SASEGT. This CDR3 is CARGETGPEQYF. The CDR3 DNA reads as TGTGCCCGCGGGGAGACAGGGCCCGAGCAGTACTTC.

This clone was counted between two and nine times. This rearrangement joins TRBV9 to TRBJ1-5; the match to TRBD1 covers 7 bases. The trim removed 5 bases at V and 2 bases at J, leaving 4 bases unmatched. The CDR3 has 14 residues. CDR1 and CDR2 from the germline V gene are SGDLS and YYNGEE. The DNA of the CDR3 is TGTGCCAGCAGTGAAGACAGGGGCAATCAGCCCCAGCATTTT. It yields the protein CASSEDRGNQPQHF.

This clone was detected a few times. The chain carries TRBV5-1 and TRBJ2-3; possible D gene TRBD2, 6 bases. CDR1 and CDR2 (germline): SGHRS, YFSETQ. Deletions cut 2 bases from V and 1 base from J, with 11 bases between. CDR3 length: 15 residues. CDR3 DNA: TGCGCCAGCAGCTTTAATGGCGGGGGCACAGATACGCAGTATTTT. It translates to CASSFNGGGTDTQYF.

The CDR3 loop reads CASSTVPADYGYTF. In DNA, the CDR3 is TGTGCCAGCAGTACGGTACCGGCCGACTATGGCTACACCTTC. The chain uses TRBV28 and TRBJ1-2; D not resolved. The CDR3 loop spans 14 amino acids. The germline V and J ends were trimmed by 5 bases and 3 bases, with 13 bases remaining between them. Germline V gene data show CDR1 as MDHEN and CDR2 as SYDVKM.

The rearrangement uses TRBV28 and TRBJ1-4, with D unresolved. The CDR3 loop spans 15 amino acids. Germline V lookup: CDR1 MDHEN, CDR2 SYDVKM. V was cut by 1 base and J by 5 bases, with 11 bases left in between. In DNA form, the CDR3 reads TGTGCCAGCAGTTTATCTAGGCCAAGAAATGAAAAACTGTTTTTT. Its protein product is CASSLSRPRNEKLFF.

This chain joins TRBV6-2 or TRBV6-3 and TRBJ2-7; 9 bases are a match to TRBD1. The CDR3 runs to 14 residues. Germline V gene data show CDR1 as MNHEY and CDR2 as SVGEGT. With V trimmed by 1 base and J by 5 bases, 3 bases remained unmatched. The CDR3 coding sequence is TGTGCCAGCAGTTACTTTGGACAGGGGAACGAGCAGTACTTC. Translation: CASSYFGQGNEQYF.